These 9 T cell receptor beta chains share one sample of origin, sequenced in a study of CD8 T cells in ankylosing spondylitis. General study points: Blood from ankylosing spondylitis patients appeared to carry a characteristic roughly eight-variant TCR beta motif.

Which antigens these TCRs recognize remains unknown. TCRdb reprocessed the 5' RACE reads with MiXCR, giving one entry per CDR3 protein. The table lists a few hundred thousand distinct CDR3 sequences, about 17% of them singletons. The material sequenced was blood, either unsorted or a sorted T cell fraction (not recorded which). These receptors all stem from a male donor with ankylosing spondylitis.

This clonotype has a count of ten or more. This chain joins TRBV9 and TRBJ2-1; 8 nucleotides match TRBD2. The CDR3 covers 16 residues. The ends lost 0 bases at V and 4 bases at J; junction bases unmatched: 6. Germline V gives CDR1 SGDLS, CDR2 YYNGEE. The CDR3 nucleotides are TGTGCCAGCAGCGTAGGGACCGGGAGGGAGTACAATGAGCAGTTCTTC. This codes for CASSVGTGREYNEQFF.

This clonotype has ten or more counts. The chain carries TRBV28 and TRBJ1-1; D remains ambiguous. Trimming stripped 5 bases from V and 1 base from J, with 5 bases between. The CDR3 runs 12 residues. Germline lookup yields CDR1 MDHEN and CDR2 SYDVKM. The CDR3 loop reads CASSISNTEAFF. The CDR3 bases are TGTGCCAGCAGTATCTCGAACACTGAAGCTTTCTTT. The whole variable domain, remainder taken from reference TRBV28 and TRBJ1-1, is DVKVTQSSRYLVKRTGEKVFLECVQDMDHENMFWYRQDPGLGLRLIYFSYDVKMKEKGDIPEGYSVSREKKERFSLILESASTNQTSMYLCASSISNTEAFFGQGTRLTVV.

This clonotype appeared a few times. V usage is TRBV29-1 and J usage is TRBJ2-1; D is unclear. This CDR3 comprises 13 residues. Germline CDR1 SQVTM, CDR2 ANQGSEA. The V gene lost 0 bases and the J gene lost 5 bases, with 8 bases spanning the gap. DNA of the CDR3: TGCAGCGTTGAAGATCCCGACAACAATGAGCAGTTCTTC. Its translation is CSVEDPDNNEQFF.

This sequence joins TRBV5-6 and TRBJ2-7, with 7 nucleotides matching TRBD1. From germline, CDR1 is SGHDT and CDR2 YYEEEE. V gave up 0 bases and J gave up 11 bases; unmatched junction bases: 5. The CDR3 runs 12 residues. As DNA, the CDR3 is TGTGCCAGCAGCTTGGGGTCGACAGGGAAGTACTTC. Its protein product is CASSLGSTGKYF.

The chain recombines TRBV4-2 with TRBJ2-7; 8 nucleotides agree with TRBD1. This CDR3 contains 14 residues. Germline V gene lookup returns CDR1 LGHNA and CDR2 YNFKEQ. Trimming removed 3 bases from V and 3 bases from J; junction bases left unmatched: 4. For the CDR3, the DNA is TGTGCCAGCAGCCAGGACAGGGTAATCTACGAGCAGTACTTC. This gives the protein CASSQDRVIYEQYF.

The V gene is TRBV6-6, the J gene TRBJ2-3, with no clear D. CDR3 length equals 13 residues. With 2 bases removed from V and 6 bases from J, the gap between germline ends came to 9 bases. CDR1 and CDR2 (germline): MNHNY, SVGAGI (reference sequence). CDR3 coding DNA: TGTGCCAGCAGTTACCTGGTAGGGGATACGCAGTATTTT. Encoded protein: CASSYLVGDTQYF.

This chain uses TRBV11-1 with TRBJ2-1; 9 positions agree with TRBD2. Germline lookup yields CDR1 SGHAT and CDR2 FQDESV (reference sequence). CDR3 size: 18 residues. The V and J ends lost 5 bases and 0 bases, in that order; junction bases with no gene match: 11. Here the CDR3 reads CASSGEERGASSYNEQFF. Here the CDR3 DNA reads TGTGCCAGCAGCGGCGAGGAGCGGGGGGCGAGCTCCTACAATGAGCAGTTCTTC.

This clonotype was seen a few times. The chain combines TRBV7-8 with TRBJ2-5, with a possible D match to TRBD1 (5 bases). The CDR3 sequence is 14 residues long. Trimming removed 4 bases at V and 1 base at J, with 10 bases between. The germline gives CDR1 SGHVS, CDR2 FQNEAQ. CDR3 in amino acids: CASSYLDSQETQYF. The CDR3 DNA reads as TGTGCCAGCAGCTACCTCGACAGCCAAGAGACCCAGTACTTC.

This clonotype was observed a few times. The gene calls are TRBV2 and TRBJ2-7; D ambiguous. The CDR3 consists of 14 residues. Germline assignment: CDR1 SNHLY and CDR2 FYNNEI. V lost 8 bases, J lost 2 bases, and 16 bases lay in between. The CDR3 here is CASSPGAAPYEQYF. The CDR3 nucleotides read TGTGCCAGCTCCCCAGGTGCCGCACCCTACGAGCAGTACTTC.